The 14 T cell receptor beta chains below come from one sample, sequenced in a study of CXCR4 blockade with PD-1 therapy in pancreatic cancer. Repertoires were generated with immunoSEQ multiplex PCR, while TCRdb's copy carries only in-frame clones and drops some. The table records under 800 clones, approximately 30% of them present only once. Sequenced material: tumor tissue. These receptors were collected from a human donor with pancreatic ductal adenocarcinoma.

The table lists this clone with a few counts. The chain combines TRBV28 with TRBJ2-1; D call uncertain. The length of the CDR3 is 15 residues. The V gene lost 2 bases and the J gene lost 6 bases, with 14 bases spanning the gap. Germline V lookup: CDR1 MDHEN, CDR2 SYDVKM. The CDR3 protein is CASSLLTLEANEQFF. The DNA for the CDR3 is TGTGCCAGCAGTTTACTCACCCTTGAAGCCAATGAGCAGTTCTTC. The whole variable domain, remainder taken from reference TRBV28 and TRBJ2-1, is DVKVTQSSRYLVKRTGEKVFLECVQDMDHENMFWYRQDPGLGLRLIYFSYDVKMKEKGDIPEGYSVSREKKERFSLILESASTNQTSMYLCASSLLTLEANEQFFGPGTRLTVL.

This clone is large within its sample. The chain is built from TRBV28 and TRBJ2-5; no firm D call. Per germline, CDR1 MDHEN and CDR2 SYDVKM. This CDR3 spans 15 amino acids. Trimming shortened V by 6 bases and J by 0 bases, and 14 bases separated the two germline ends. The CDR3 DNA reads TGTGCCAGCAGCGACTCCAGGTTGTACCAAGAGACCCAGTACTTC. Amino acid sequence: CASSDSRLYQETQYF.

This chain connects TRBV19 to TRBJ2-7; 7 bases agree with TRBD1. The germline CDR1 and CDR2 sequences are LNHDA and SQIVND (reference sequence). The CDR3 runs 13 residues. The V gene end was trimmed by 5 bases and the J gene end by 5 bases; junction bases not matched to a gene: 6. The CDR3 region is CASSLNRGNEQYF. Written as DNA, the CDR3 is TGTGCCAGTAGTCTCAACAGGGGCAACGAGCAGTACTTC. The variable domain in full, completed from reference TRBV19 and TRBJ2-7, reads DGGITQSPKYLFRKEGQNVTLSCEQNLNHDAMYWYRQDPGQGLRLIYYSQIVNDFQKGDIAEGYSVSREKKESFPLTVTSAQKNPTAFYLCASSLNRGNEQYFGPGTRLTVT.

CDR3 region: CASSPMTSGISNEQYF. CDR3 bases: TGTGCCAGCAGCCCGATGACTAGCGGGATTTCCAACGAGCAGTACTTC. The genes are TRBV11-3 and TRBJ2-7, with 11 bases identical to TRBD2. The CDR3 is 16 amino acids. Per germline, CDR1 SGHNT and CDR2 YENEEA. Germline trimming cut 5 bases from V and 5 bases from J; bases unmatched to any gene: 11.

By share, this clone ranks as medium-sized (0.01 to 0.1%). The CDR3 protein is CASSYLAGRDEQFF. In DNA, the CDR3 is TGTGCCAGCAGTTACCTAGCGGGAAGGGATGAGCAGTTCTTC. The chain combines TRBV6-8 with TRBJ2-1; 9 positions match TRBD2. The CDR3 is 14 residues long. The J segment lost 8 bases and the V segment lost 2 bases, leaving 4 bases of the junction unmatched. Germline loops: CDR1 MNHGY, CDR2 SAAAGT.

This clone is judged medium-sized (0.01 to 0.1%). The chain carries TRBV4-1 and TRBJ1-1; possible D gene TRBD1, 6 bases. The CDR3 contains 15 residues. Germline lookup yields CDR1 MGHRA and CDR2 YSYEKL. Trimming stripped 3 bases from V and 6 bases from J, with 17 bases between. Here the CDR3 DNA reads TGCGCCAGCAGCCAGGGTAGGGGGGGGAGTGCTGAAGCTTTCTTT. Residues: CASSQGRGGSAEAFF.

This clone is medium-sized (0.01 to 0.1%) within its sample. The CDR3 nucleotides are TGTGCCAGCAGCTTAGACACCGTGAACACTGAAGCTTTCTTT. Its protein is CASSLDTVNTEAFF. The chain uses TRBV7-1 and TRBJ1-1; no clear D. TRBV7-1 is an ORF, with its function uncertain. The CDR3 has 14 amino acids. V was shortened by 4 bases and J by 0 bases, with 9 bases between the two germline ends.

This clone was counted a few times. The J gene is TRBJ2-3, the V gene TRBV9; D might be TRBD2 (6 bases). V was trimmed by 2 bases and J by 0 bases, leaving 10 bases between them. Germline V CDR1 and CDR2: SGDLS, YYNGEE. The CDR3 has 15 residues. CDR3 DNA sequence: TGTGCCAGCAGCGTCGGACTACCGAGCACAGATACGCAGTATTTT. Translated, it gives CASSVGLPSTDTQYF.

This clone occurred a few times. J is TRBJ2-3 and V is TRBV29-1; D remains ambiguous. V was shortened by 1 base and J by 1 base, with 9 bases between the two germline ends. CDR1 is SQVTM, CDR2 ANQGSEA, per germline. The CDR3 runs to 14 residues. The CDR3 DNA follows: TGCAGCGTTGAAGGTGGGGTCGGCACAGATACGCAGTATTTT. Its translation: CSVEGGVGTDTQYF.

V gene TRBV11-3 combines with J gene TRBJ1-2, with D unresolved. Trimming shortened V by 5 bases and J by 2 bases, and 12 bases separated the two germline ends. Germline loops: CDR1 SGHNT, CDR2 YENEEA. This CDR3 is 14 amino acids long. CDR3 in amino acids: CASSAPERNYGYTF. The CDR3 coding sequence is TGTGCCAGCAGCGCCCCGGAGCGGAACTATGGCTACACCTTC.

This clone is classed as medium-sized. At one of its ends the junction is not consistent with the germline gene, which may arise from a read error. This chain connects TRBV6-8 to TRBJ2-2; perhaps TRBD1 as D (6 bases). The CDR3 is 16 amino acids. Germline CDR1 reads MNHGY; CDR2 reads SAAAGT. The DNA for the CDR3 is TGTGCCAGCAGTGACTCAGCAGGGGAGAACACCGGGGAGCTGTTTTTT. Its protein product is CASSDSAGENTGELFF.

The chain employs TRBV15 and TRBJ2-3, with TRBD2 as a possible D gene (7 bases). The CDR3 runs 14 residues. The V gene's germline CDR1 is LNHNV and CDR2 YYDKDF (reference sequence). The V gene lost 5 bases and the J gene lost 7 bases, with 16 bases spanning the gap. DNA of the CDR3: TGTGCCACCAGCGGGGGGCGGGAGTGGAATACGCAGTATTTT. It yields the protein CATSGGREWNTQYF. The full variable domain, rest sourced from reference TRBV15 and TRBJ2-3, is DAMVIQNPRYQVTQFGKPVTLSCSQTLNHNVMYWYQQKSSQAPKLLFHYYDKDFNNEADTPDNFQSRRPNTSFCFLDIRSPGLGDTAMYLCATSGGREWNTQYFGPGTRLTVL.

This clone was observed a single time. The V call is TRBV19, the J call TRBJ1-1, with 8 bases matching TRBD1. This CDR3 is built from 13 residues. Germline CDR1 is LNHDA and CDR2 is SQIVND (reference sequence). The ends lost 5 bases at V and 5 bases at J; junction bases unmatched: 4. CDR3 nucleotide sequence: TGTGCCAGTAGTCAACAGGGGGGAACTGAAGCTTTCTTT. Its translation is CASSQQGGTEAFF.

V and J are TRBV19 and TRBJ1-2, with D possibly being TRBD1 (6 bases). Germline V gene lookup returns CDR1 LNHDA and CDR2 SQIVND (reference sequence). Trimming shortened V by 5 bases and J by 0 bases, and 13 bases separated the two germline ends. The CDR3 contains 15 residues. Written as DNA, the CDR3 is TGTGCCAGTAGTTCCCGCGGGGGCGCTAACTATGGCTACACCTTC. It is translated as CASSSRGGANYGYTF.